The T cell receptor (beta chain) described here comes from a study of cytomegalovirus exposure and HLA in healthy donors. Whole-study results and caveats: When analyzed later, a missense DCLRE1C variant was found to be linked to TCR beta V- and J-gene trimming.

Concerning this clone: The antigen is unknown.

PCR used 60 Vbeta primers and 13 Jbeta primers. Profiling relied on immunoSEQ multiplex PCR, and the TCRdb table lists in-frame clones only, not all of them. Among about 110,000 clones listed, around 71% were seen once. V was cut by 0 bases and J by 16 bases, with 13 bases left in between. In germline, CDR1 is DFQATT, CDR2 SNEGSKA (reference sequence). The CDR3 sequence is 11 residues long. Sequencing input: PBMCs. The receptor was derived from a boy between 5 and 17 years old in good health and CMV-seronegative. The V gene is TRBV20-1, the J gene TRBJ1-5; D remains unclear. The DNA for the CDR3 is TGCAGTGCTAGAGATGGTGAGACACCCCATTTT. As protein: CSARDGETPHF.